What follows are 15 T cell receptor beta chains derived from one specimen sequenced in a study of Ad26.COV2.S vaccination and SARS-CoV-2 variants. Using immunoSEQ multiplex PCR, the repertoire was profiled, and TCRdb retains in-frame clones only, with some absent. The table shows over 130,000 clones, with around 86% occurring only once. The sample in question was peripheral blood, obtained after recovery from COVID-19. Receptors originate from a human donor who had recovered from COVID-19.

V gene TRBV28 combines with J gene TRBJ1-2; 9 bases align to TRBD1. The CDR3 has 15 amino acids. The germline V gene has CDR1 MDHEN and CDR2 SYDVKM. The J segment lost 2 bases and the V segment lost 1 base, leaving 2 bases of the junction unmatched. The CDR3 reads CASSLSGQGNYGYTF. The CDR3 DNA sequence: TGTGCCAGCAGTTTATCCGGACAGGGGAACTATGGCTACACCTTC.

The rearrangement joins TRBV3-1 (or the pseudogene TRBV3-2) to TRBJ2-1; D gene unclear. V was pared by 3 bases and J by 7 bases, with 7 bases between. The germline V gene encodes CDR1 LGHDT and CDR2 YNNKEL (reference sequence). The CDR3 is made up of 12 amino acids. Here the CDR3 DNA reads TGTGCCAGCAGCCACCTAGATAATGAGCAGTTCTTC. Its translation: CASSHLDNEQFF.

The rearrangement uses TRBV6-5 and TRBJ2-5; a possible D gene is TRBD2 (7 bases). Germline assignment: CDR1 MNHEY and CDR2 SVGAGI. The CDR3 runs 13 residues. V lost 5 bases, J lost 6 bases, and 13 bases lay in between. CDR3 sequence: CASSLTGGQTQYF. The CDR3 coding sequence is TGTGCCAGCAGTCTCACGGGGGGCCAGACCCAGTACTTC.

The V gene is TRBV28, the J gene TRBJ1-4, with TRBD1 as a possible D gene (5 bases). CDR3 length: 16 amino acids. V shed 2 bases and J shed 3 bases, with 13 bases lying between them. Germline CDR1 and CDR2: MDHEN and SYDVKM. The CDR3 here is CASSLGGTGANEKLFF. The CDR3 coding sequence is TGTGCCAGCAGTTTAGGGGGTACGGGGGCTAATGAAAAACTGTTTTTT.

The chain combines TRBV7-9 with TRBJ2-3, with D hard to call. V lost 3 bases to trimming and J lost 4 bases, with 2 bases between them. The germline CDR1 and CDR2 sequences are SEHNR and FQNEAQ (reference sequence). This CDR3 region has 11 residues. Here the CDR3 DNA reads TGTGCCAGCAGCTTTCCAGATACGCAGTATTTT. Protein product: CASSFPDTQYF.

The chain employs TRBV28 and TRBJ1-6; D possibly corresponds to TRBD1 (5 bases). The CDR3 runs to 14 residues. From germline, CDR1 is MDHEN and CDR2 SYDVKM. Between the trimmed V and J ends, which lost 6 bases and 9 bases, there was a span of 15 bases. CDR3 bases: TGTGCCAGCAGACCGGGACGAGGTGCTTCACCCCTCCACTTT. Protein sequence: CASRPGRGASPLHF.

This chain links TRBV11-2 with TRBJ2-7; 8 nucleotides agree with TRBD1. The J segment lost 0 bases and the V segment lost 5 bases, leaving 6 bases of the junction unmatched. Germline V gene data show CDR1 as SGHAT and CDR2 as FQNNGV. CDR3 length: 15 residues. The CDR3 sequence is CASSPRQGSSYEQYF. The DNA for the CDR3 is TGTGCCAGCAGCCCGAGACAGGGGAGCTCCTACGAGCAGTACTTC. The full variable domain, its missing parts supplied by reference TRBV11-2 and TRBJ2-7, is EAGVAQSPRYKIIEKRQSVAFWCNPISGHATLYWYQQILGQGPKLLIQFQNNGVVDDSQLPKDRFSAERLKGVDSTLKIQPAKLEDSAVYLCASSPRQGSSYEQYFGPGTRLTVT.

This chain connects TRBV28 to TRBJ1-4; D is perhaps TRBD1 (5 bases). Between the trimmed V and J ends, which lost 3 bases and 8 bases, there was a span of 7 bases. This CDR3 region has 12 residues. Per germline, CDR1 MDHEN and CDR2 SYDVKM. The CDR3 nucleotides are TGTGCCAGCAGTTTCTCAGGGGAAAAACTGTTTTTT. It specifies CASSFSGEKLFF.

The gene calls are TRBV3-1 (or the pseudogene TRBV3-2) and TRBJ1-4; D is undetermined. Deletions cut 4 bases from V and 0 bases from J, with 6 bases between. Germline V CDR1 and CDR2: LGHDT, YNNKEL (reference sequence). This CDR3 comprises 14 residues. Here the CDR3 reads CASSRHATNEKLFF. The CDR3 DNA reads TGTGCCAGCAGCCGACACGCAACTAATGAAAAACTGTTTTTT.

V usage is TRBV5-1 and J usage is TRBJ1-4; D is unresolved. CDR3 size: 14 residues. CDR1 and CDR2 (germline): SGHRS, YFSETQ. V lost 2 bases and J lost 3, with 8 bases in between. CDR3 DNA sequence: TGCGCCAGCAGCTTCGAATTTTCTAATGAAAAACTGTTTTTT. This translates into CASSFEFSNEKLFF.

The chain carries TRBV4-3 and TRBJ1-1, with a tentative D call TRBD1 (5 bases). Germline CDR1 is LGHNA and CDR2 is YSLEER. The CDR3 is 16 residues long. The germline V and J ends were trimmed by 0 bases and 0 bases, with 11 bases remaining between them. DNA for the CDR3: TGCGCCAGCAGCCAAGATAGGTGGACATTGAACACTGAAGCTTTCTTT. Its translation is CASSQDRWTLNTEAFF.

This chain links TRBV6-5 with TRBJ1-1, with D unresolved. Germline V gene data show CDR1 as MNHEY and CDR2 as SVGAGI. The CDR3 is made up of 14 amino acids. V was pared by 6 bases and J by 1 base, with 12 bases between. The CDR3 region has the DNA TGTGCCAGCAGAAATTCGGGTGGGAACACTGAAGCTTTCTTT. The encoded protein is CASRNSGGNTEAFF.

The chain is built from TRBV15 and TRBJ2-5, with D unclear. The length of the CDR3 is 16 residues. V shed 0 bases and J shed 5 bases, with 16 bases lying between them. From germline, CDR1 is LNHNV and CDR2 YYDKDF (reference sequence). The CDR3: CATSRERKEVRETQYF. The CDR3 DNA is TGTGCCACCAGCAGAGAAAGGAAAGAGGTCAGGGAGACCCAGTACTTC.

A few counts support this clone. The chain has TRBV18 and TRBJ2-1; 12 bases are a match to TRBD2. Unmatched junction bases numbered 15, after V lost 3 bases and J lost 9 bases. The CDR3 totals 18 residues. Germline-derived CDR1 and CDR2 are KGHSH and LQKENI. CDR3 sequence: CASSPSATSGGLGGEQFF. Written as DNA, the CDR3 is TGTGCCAGCTCACCTTCAGCGACTAGCGGGGGTTTAGGCGGTGAGCAGTTCTTC.

The gene calls are TRBV24-1 and TRBJ2-7; D is possibly TRBD1 or TRBD2 (5 bases each). The germline gives CDR1 KGHDR, CDR2 SFDVKD. Trimming removed 9 bases from V and 5 bases from J, with 19 bases in between. This CDR3 region has 14 residues. CDR3 DNA: TGTGCCACCGCAACCACAGGCTCCGGGGACGAGCAGTACTTC. It translates to CATATTGSGDEQYF.